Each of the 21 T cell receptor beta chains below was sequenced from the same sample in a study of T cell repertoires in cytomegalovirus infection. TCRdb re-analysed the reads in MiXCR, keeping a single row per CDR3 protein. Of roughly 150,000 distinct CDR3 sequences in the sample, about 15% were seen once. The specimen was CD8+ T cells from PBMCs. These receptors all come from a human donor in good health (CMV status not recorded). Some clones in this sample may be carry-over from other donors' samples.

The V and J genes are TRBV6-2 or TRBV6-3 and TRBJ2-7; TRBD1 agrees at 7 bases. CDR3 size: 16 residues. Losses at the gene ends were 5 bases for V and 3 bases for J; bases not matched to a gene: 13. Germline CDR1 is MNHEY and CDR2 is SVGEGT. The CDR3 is CASSTFPGQRDYEQYF. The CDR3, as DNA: TGTGCCAGCAGTACCTTCCCGGGACAGAGAGACTACGAGCAGTACTTC.

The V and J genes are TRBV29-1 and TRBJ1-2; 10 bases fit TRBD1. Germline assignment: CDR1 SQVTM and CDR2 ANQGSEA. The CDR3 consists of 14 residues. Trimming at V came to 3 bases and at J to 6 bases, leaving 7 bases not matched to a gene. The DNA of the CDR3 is TGCAGCGTTGAGTTTAGGGACAGGGGTGATGGCTACACCTTC. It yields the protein CSVEFRDRGDGYTF.

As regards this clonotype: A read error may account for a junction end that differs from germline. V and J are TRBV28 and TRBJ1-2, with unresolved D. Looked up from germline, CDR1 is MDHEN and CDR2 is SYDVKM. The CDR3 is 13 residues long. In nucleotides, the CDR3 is TGTGCCAGCAGTTTATCACGGAACTATAGCTACACCTTC. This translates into CASSLSRNYSYTF.

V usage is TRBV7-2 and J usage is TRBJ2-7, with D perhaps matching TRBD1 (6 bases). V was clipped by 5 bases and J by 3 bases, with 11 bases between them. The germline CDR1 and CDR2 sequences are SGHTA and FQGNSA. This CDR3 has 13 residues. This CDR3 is CASSLLGGYEQYF. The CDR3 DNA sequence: TGTGCCAGCAGCCTTCTAGGGGGCTACGAGCAGTACTTC.

The CDR3 nucleotides are TGTGCCAGCAGCTTAGGAGCGGGTGCCTACAATGAGCAGTTCTTC. This gives the protein CASSLGAGAYNEQFF. This chain connects TRBV7-2 to TRBJ2-1; maybe TRBD2 (6 bases). Germline CDR1 reads SGHTA; CDR2 reads FQGNSA. This CDR3 has 15 residues. Trimming removed 1 base at V and 2 bases at J, with 9 bases between.

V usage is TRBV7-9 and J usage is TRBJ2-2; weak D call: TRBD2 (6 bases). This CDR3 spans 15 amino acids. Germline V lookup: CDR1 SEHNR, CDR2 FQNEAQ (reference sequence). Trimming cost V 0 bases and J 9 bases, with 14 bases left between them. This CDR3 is CASSLASAGPRELFF. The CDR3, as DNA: TGTGCCAGCAGCTTAGCTTCGGCGGGGCCCCGGGAGCTGTTTTTT.

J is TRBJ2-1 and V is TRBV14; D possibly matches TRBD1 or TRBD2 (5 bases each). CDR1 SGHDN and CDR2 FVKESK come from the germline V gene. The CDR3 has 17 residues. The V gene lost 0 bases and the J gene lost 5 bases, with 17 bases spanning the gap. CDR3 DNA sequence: TGTGCCAGCAGCCAAGACCCGCCGGGGCAGGTAAACAATGAGCAGTTCTTC. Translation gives CASSQDPPGQVNNEQFF.

The CDR3 DNA sequence: TGTGCCAGCAGGCACGACAGGGGCGGCAATTCACCCCTCCACTTT. Its protein product is CASRHDRGGNSPLHF. The chain is built from TRBV7-8 and TRBJ1-6; 8 bases map to TRBD1. This CDR3 is 15 amino acids long. J lost 7 bases, V lost 6 bases, and 8 bases had no gene match. Germline CDR1 is SGHVS and CDR2 is FQNEAQ.

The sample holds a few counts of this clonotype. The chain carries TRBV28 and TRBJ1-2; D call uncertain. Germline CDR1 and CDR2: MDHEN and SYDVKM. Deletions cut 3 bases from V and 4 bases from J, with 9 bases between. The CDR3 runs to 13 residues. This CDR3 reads CASSLRGGYGYTF. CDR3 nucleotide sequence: TGTGCCAGCAGTTTGCGGGGAGGCTATGGCTACACCTTC.

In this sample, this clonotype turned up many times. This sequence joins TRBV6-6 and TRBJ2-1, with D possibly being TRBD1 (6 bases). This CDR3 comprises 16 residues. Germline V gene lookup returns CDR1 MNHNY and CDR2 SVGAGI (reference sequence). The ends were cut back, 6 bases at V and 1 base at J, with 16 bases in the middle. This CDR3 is CASSWGFGTSYNEQFF. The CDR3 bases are TGTGCCAGCAGCTGGGGCTTTGGGACATCCTACAATGAGCAGTTCTTC.

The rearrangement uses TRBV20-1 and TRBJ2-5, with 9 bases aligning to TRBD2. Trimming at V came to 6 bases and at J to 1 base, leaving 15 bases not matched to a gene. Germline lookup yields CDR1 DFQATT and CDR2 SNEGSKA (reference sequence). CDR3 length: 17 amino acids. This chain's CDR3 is CSARNFLGSGSQETQYF. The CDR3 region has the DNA TGCAGTGCCCGGAACTTTCTGGGTAGCGGGAGCCAAGAGACCCAGTACTTC.

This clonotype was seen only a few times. CDR3 sequence reads: CASSLGPREGTYEQYF. The DNA of the CDR3 is TGTGCCAGCAGCTTGGGGCCCCGGGAGGGCACCTACGAGCAGTACTTC. The rearrangement links TRBV7-2 to TRBJ2-7; 8 nucleotides line up with TRBD2. The CDR3 has 16 amino acids. Germline V CDR1 and CDR2: SGHTA, FQGNSA. The J segment lost 2 bases and the V segment lost 3 bases, leaving 9 bases of the junction unmatched. The full variable domain, with the rest looked up from reference TRBV7-2 and TRBJ2-7, is GAGVSQSPSNKVTEKGKDVELRCDPISGHTALYWYRQSLGQGLEFLIYFQGNSAPDKSGLPSDRFSAERTGGSVSTLTIQRTQQEDSAVYLCASSLGPREGTYEQYFGPGTRLTVT.

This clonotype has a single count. The CDR3 nucleotides are TGTGCCAGCAGCGGGGACAGGGGGAAGGCCGGGGAGCTGTTTTTT. Translated: CASSGDRGKAGELFF. J is TRBJ2-2 and V is TRBV7-6, with 11 bases fitting TRBD1. Losses at the gene ends were 5 bases for V and 6 bases for J; bases not matched to a gene: 5. Germline values: CDR1 SGHVS, CDR2 FNYEAQ. This CDR3 contains 15 residues.

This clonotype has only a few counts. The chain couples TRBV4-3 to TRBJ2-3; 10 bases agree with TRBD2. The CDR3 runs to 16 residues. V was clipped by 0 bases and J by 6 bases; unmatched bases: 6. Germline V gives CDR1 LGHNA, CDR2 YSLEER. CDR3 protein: CASSQDRAGGPDTQYF. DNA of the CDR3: TGCGCCAGCAGCCAAGATAGAGCGGGGGGGCCTGATACGCAGTATTTT.

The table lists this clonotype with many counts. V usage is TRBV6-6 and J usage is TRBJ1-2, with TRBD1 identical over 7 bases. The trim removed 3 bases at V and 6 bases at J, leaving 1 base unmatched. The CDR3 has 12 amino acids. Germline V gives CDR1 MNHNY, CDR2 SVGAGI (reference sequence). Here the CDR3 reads CASSYGQDGYTF. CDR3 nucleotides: TGTGCCAGCAGTTATGGACAGGATGGCTACACCTTC.

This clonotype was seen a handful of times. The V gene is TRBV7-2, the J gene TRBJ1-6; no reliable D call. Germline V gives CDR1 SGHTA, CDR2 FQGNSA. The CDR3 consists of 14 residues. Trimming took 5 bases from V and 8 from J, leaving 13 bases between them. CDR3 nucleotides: TGTGCCAGCAGCCGTAACCCGAGCGATTCACCCCTCCACTTT. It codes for CASSRNPSDSPLHF.

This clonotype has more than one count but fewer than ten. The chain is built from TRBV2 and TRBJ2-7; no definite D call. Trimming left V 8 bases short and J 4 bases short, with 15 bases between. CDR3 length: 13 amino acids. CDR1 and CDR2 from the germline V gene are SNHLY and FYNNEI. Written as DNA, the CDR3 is TGTGCCAGCGCTTACTCCCCGCTTTACGAGCAGTACTTC. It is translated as CASAYSPLYEQYF.

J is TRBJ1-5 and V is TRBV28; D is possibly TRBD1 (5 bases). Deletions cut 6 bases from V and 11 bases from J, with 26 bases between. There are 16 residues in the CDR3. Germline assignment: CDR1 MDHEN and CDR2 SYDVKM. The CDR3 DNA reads TGTGCCAGCAGCCGTAGGGACGGGTCAAGGAGGTGGGCCCAGCATTTT. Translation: CASSRRDGSRRWAQHF.

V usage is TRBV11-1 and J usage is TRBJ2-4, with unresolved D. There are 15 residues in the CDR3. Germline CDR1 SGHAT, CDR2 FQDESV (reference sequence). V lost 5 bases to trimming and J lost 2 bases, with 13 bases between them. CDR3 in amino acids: CASSEEPSTKNIQYF. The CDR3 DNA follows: TGTGCCAGCAGCGAAGAACCGTCAACCAAAAACATTCAGTACTTC.

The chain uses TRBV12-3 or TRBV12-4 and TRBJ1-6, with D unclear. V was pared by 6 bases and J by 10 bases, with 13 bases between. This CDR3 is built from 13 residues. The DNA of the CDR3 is TGTGCCAGCAGCTCCGACCTTGGGTCACCCCTCCACTTT. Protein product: CASSSDLGSPLHF.

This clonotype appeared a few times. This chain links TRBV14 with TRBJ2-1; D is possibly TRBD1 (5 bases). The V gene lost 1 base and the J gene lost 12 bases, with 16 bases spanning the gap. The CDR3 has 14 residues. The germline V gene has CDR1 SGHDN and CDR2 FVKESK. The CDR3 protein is CASSQVDGAGRQFF. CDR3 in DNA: TGTGCCAGCAGCCAAGTGGATGGGGCTGGGCGGCAGTTCTTC.